A single sample is the source of the 8 T cell receptor beta chains below, sequenced in a study of tumor-infiltrating lymphocytes in oesophageal squamous cell carcinoma. A single record per CDR3 protein comes from TCRdb applying MiXCR to the PCR reads. In the table there are 10,000 to 12,000 distinct CDR3 sequences, approximately 64% of which are singletons. The source material was esophageal tumor tissue. The receptors were sampled from a female donor with esophageal squamous cell carcinoma.

Comments on this clonotype: This could be a read error, since a much larger clone is one nucleotide away. The chain joins TRBV7-2 to TRBJ2-5, with 7 nucleotides matching TRBD1. V dropped 1 base and J dropped 4; count of bases not matched to a gene: 9. This CDR3 comprises 16 residues. Looked up from germline, CDR1 is SGHTA and CDR2 is FQGNSA. CDR3 nucleotides: TGTGCCAGCAGCTTAGTGGGACAGAATCTCCTAGAGACCCAGTACTTC. It translates to CASSLVGQNLLETQYF.

The chain is built from TRBV12-3 or TRBV12-4 and TRBJ2-1; D is possibly TRBD1 (5 bases). Trimming removed 2 bases from V and 9 bases from J, with 11 bases in between. The CDR3 sequence is 13 residues long. The CDR3 here is CASSLWGGAEQFF. The CDR3 region has the DNA TGTGCCAGCAGTTTATGGGGTGGGGCTGAGCAGTTCTTC.

This rearrangement joins TRBV6-1 to TRBJ2-3; D possibly corresponds to TRBD2 (5 bases). Germline loops: CDR1 MNHNS, CDR2 SASEGT. The CDR3 is made up of 13 amino acids. V lost 5 bases to trimming and J lost 6 bases, with 12 bases between them. DNA of the CDR3: TGTGCCAGCAGTCAGACTACCTGGGATACGCAGTATTTT. Protein sequence: CASSQTTWDTQYF.

This chain uses TRBV6-1 with TRBJ2-5, with 9 bases identical to TRBD2. The J call may not be correct, given that the DNA end is closer to TRBJ2-1. CDR3 length: 15 residues. Germline lookup yields CDR1 MNHNS and CDR2 SASEGT. The CDR3, as DNA: TGTGCCGCCAAGCATAGGCGGGAGGGTTACAATGAGCAGTTCTTC. Protein: CAAKHRREGYNEQFF.

V gene TRBV7-8 combines with J gene TRBJ2-6; possible D gene TRBD1, 5 bases. The V end lost 2 bases, the J end lost 2 bases, and 10 bases lay between the germline ends. The CDR3 has 16 amino acids. The germline V gene has CDR1 SGHVS and CDR2 FQNEAQ. CDR3 in DNA: TGTGCCAGCAGCTTACAGGGCCTCACTGGGGCCAACGTCCTGACTTTC. It translates to CASSLQGLTGANVLTF.

Concerning this clonotype itself: This is likely a read error, given that the CDR3 carries no conserved phenylalanine or tryptophan at its end. It is unclear where the CDR3 begins or ends on the DNA, so no DNA is shown, and the CDR3 is as TCRdb lists it. V and J are TRBV19 and TRBJ2-6; TRBD2 reflects the table's D call only, with no check against the DNA. The CDR3 adds up to 10 amino acids, both ends counted. Looked up from germline, CDR1 is LNHDA and CDR2 is SQIVND (reference sequence). CDR3 protein: CASSRDGLGA.

The chain recombines TRBV27 with TRBJ2-5; D gene unclear. Matching the DNA end better, TRBJ2-3 makes the J call doubtful. Germline V gene lookup returns CDR1 MNHEY and CDR2 SMNVEV (reference sequence). This CDR3 is built from 11 residues. CDR3 loop: CASSTTDTQYF. DNA for the CDR3: TGTGCCAGCAGTACCACAGATACGCAGTATTTT.

This chain joins TRBV12-3 or TRBV12-4 and TRBJ1-4; D call uncertain. The CDR3 loop spans 12 amino acids. V shed 6 bases and J shed 9 bases, with 11 bases lying between them. As DNA, the CDR3 is TGTGCCAGCAGGAGGCAGCGGCAAAAACTGTTTTTT. It encodes CASRRQRQKLFF.